Listed below are T cell receptor beta chains from one sample, sequenced in a study of T-cell memory formation after mild COVID-19. One entry per CDR3 protein results from TCRdb running MiXCR on the 5' RACE reads. This table has some 120,000 distinct CDR3 sequences, approximately 15% appearing once. The sequenced material came from PBMCs or a T cell subset sorted from them (not recorded which). All receptors derive from a man aged 18 to 29 who had mild COVID-19 (a few samples of this study predate the infection). Cell type and time point are not known. The conserved cysteine and the conserved F or W are not part of the CDR3 here. Each record gives: V gene, D gene, CDR3 protein. The D gene is left open where the match is weak.

V gene: TRBV5-1
D gene: .
CDR3 protein: ASSLIPDTGELF

V gene: TRBV5-1
D gene: .
CDR3 protein: ASGRYNSYEQY

V gene: TRBV19
D gene: TRBD1
CDR3 protein: ASSSLRRTGGPYEQY

V gene: TRBV15
D gene: .
CDR3 protein: ATSTASGAPAGELF

V gene: TRBV9
D gene: .
CDR3 protein: ASSVGSRGQETQY

V gene: TRBV29-1
D gene: .
CDR3 protein: SVEDRAGVGAEAF

V gene: TRBV10-2
D gene: TRBD1
CDR3 protein: ASSGTGGRNEQY

V gene: TRBV6-5
D gene: .
CDR3 protein: ASSLPSGGGTEAF

V gene: TRBV19
D gene: .
CDR3 protein: ASSSGCTAVSTDTQY

V gene: TRBV5-1
D gene: .
CDR3 protein: ASSSDIGTQY

V gene: TRBV12-3/TRBV12-4
D gene: .
CDR3 protein: ASSPLQVSYEQY

V gene: TRBV18
D gene: .
CDR3 protein: ASSPSGTQY

V gene: TRBV7-2
D gene: .
CDR3 protein: ASSFGFREQF

V gene: TRBV10-3
D gene: TRBD1
CDR3 protein: AISESNPGQGASDTQY

V gene: TRBV5-1
D gene: TRBD2
CDR3 protein: ASSSAGGQSRDTQY